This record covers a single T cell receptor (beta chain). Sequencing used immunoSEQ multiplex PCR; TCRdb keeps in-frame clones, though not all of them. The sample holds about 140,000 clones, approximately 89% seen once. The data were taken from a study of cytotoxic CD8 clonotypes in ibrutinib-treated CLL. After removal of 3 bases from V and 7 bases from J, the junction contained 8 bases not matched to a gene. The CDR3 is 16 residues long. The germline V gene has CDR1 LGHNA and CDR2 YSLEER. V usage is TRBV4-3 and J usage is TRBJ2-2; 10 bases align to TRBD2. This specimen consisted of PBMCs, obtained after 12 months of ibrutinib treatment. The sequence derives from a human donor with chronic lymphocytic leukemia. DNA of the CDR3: TGCGCCAGCAGCCAGGGCCTAGCGGGAGTCGGCGGGGAGCTGTTTTTT. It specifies CASSQGLAGVGGELFF.